One sample yielded the 25 T cell receptor beta chains listed below, sequenced in a study of T cells after yellow fever vaccination. TCRdb processed the 5' RACE reads anew with MiXCR; each CDR3 protein has one entry. The profile shows approximately 170,000 distinct CDR3 sequences, approximately 10% of them singletons. Sequenced material: CD8+ T cells sorted from PBMCs, taken 15 days after the yellow fever booster vaccination. Receptors originate from a man younger than 30 who received the YFV17D yellow fever vaccine.

The V gene is TRBV27, the J gene TRBJ2-6; D is undetermined. In germline, CDR1 is MNHEY, CDR2 SMNVEV (reference sequence). Trimming took off 2 bases at V and 1 base at J, with 9 bases between the two ends. This CDR3 has 16 residues. CDR3 residues: CASSLTDSSGANVLTF. The CDR3 region has the DNA TGTGCCAGCAGTTTAACCGATTCATCTGGGGCCAACGTCCTGACTTTC.

The V gene is TRBV7-9, the J gene TRBJ1-1; no reliable D call. Deletions cut 5 bases from V and 5 bases from J, with 12 bases between. CDR1 is SEHNR and CDR2 is FQNEAQ in the germline V gene (reference sequence). The CDR3 totals 13 residues. The CDR3 nucleotides are TGTGCCAGCAGCCTCCCGGGTGGGACTGAAGCTTTCTTT. It encodes CASSLPGGTEAFF.

The chain couples TRBV7-2 to TRBJ2-2; TRBD2 matches at 12 bases. V gave up 5 bases and J gave up 2 bases; unmatched junction bases: 12. Germline V lookup: CDR1 SGHTA, CDR2 FQGNSA. This CDR3 contains 19 residues. CDR3 nucleotide sequence: TGTGCCAGCAGCCCCCGAAGGACTAGCGGGACCATCAACACCGGGGAGCTGTTTTTT. Encoded protein: CASSPRRTSGTINTGELFF.

In its sample, this clonotype was seen a few times. The rearrangement uses TRBV15 and TRBJ2-5, with 8 bases lining up with TRBD1. Germline V CDR1 and CDR2: LNHNV, YYDKDF (reference sequence). The V segment lost 5 bases and the J segment 0 bases; nucleotides outside the gene matches: 5. The CDR3 spans 15 residues. The CDR3 bases are TGTGCCACCAGCCGGACAGGGAGGAACCAAGAGACCCAGTACTTC. Translating it yields CATSRTGRNQETQYF. The complete variable domain, with remaining parts taken from reference TRBV15 and TRBJ2-5, reads DAMVIQNPRYQVTQFGKPVTLSCSQTLNHNVMYWYQQKSSQAPKLLFHYYDKDFNNEADTPDNFQSRRPNTSFCFLDIRSPGLGDTAMYLCATSRTGRNQETQYFGPGTRLLVL.

This rearrangement joins TRBV7-3 to TRBJ2-5; TRBD2 agrees at 8 bases. This CDR3 is 15 amino acids long. Germline V gene sequence: CDR1 SGHTA, CDR2 FQGTGA. The ends lost 3 bases at V and 5 bases at J; junction bases unmatched: 8. This CDR3 is CASSFEAGGSETQYF. Here the CDR3 DNA reads TGTGCCAGCAGCTTCGAGGCGGGGGGTTCGGAGACCCAGTACTTC.

The chain is built from TRBV6-5 and TRBJ2-3; D unresolved. The germline V gene encodes CDR1 MNHEY and CDR2 SVGAGI. The CDR3 is 15 amino acids. Trimming removed 0 bases from V and 3 bases from J, with 10 bases in between. The CDR3 is CASSYSIAATDTQYF. Written as DNA, the CDR3 is TGTGCCAGCAGTTACTCGATTGCGGCGACAGATACGCAGTATTTT.

This sequence joins TRBV20-1 and TRBJ1-1; maybe TRBD1 (5 bases). Germline CDR1 reads DFQATT; CDR2 reads SNEGSKA (reference sequence). The CDR3 contains 12 residues. V was shortened by 3 bases and J by 5 bases, with 10 bases between the two germline ends. This CDR3 is CSASLGDTEAFF. For the CDR3, the DNA is TGCAGTGCTAGTCTGGGGGATACTGAAGCTTTCTTT.

Ten or more counts support this clonotype. The chain uses TRBV4-3 and TRBJ1-1; D is possibly TRBD1 (6 bases). The V end was cut by 5 bases, the J end by 7 bases, with 23 bases between. The length of the CDR3 is 16 residues. The V gene's germline CDR1 is LGHNA and CDR2 YSLEER. The CDR3 region is CASSKGGGARENEAFF. The CDR3 nucleotides read TGCGCCAGCAGCAAAGGGGGGGGGGCGAGAGAGAATGAAGCTTTCTTT.

V is TRBV6-2 or TRBV6-3 and J is TRBJ2-7; no reliable D call. CDR3 length: 16 residues. CDR1 and CDR2 from the germline V gene are MNHEY and SVGEGT. V was shortened by 2 bases and J by 0 bases, with 14 bases between the two germline ends. For the CDR3, the DNA is TGTGCCAGCAGTTACCCTAGTAGGGTCAACTCCTACGAGCAGTACTTC. Its translation is CASSYPSRVNSYEQYF.

This clonotype was picked up a small number of times. J is TRBJ2-2 and V is TRBV5-5; D remains ambiguous. The V and J ends lost 2 bases and 7 bases respectively, with 12 bases between them. The CDR3 has 14 residues. Germline V gives CDR1 SGHKS, CDR2 YYEKEE (reference sequence). CDR3 protein: CASSLGTIGGELFF. CDR3 sequence (DNA): TGTGCCAGCAGCTTAGGCACAATCGGCGGGGAGCTGTTTTTT.

This clonotype came up a few times. The chain employs TRBV7-9 and TRBJ2-1; 7 bases fit TRBD1. The CDR3 has 15 residues. Germline V lookup: CDR1 SEHNR, CDR2 FQNEAQ (reference sequence). V dropped 7 bases and J dropped 3; count of bases not matched to a gene: 9. The CDR3 sequence: CASTTPGQHYNEQFF. The CDR3 DNA is TGTGCCAGCACCACCCCGGGACAGCACTACAATGAGCAGTTCTTC.

This clonotype was found a few times. The rearrangement joins TRBV24-1 to TRBJ2-1; the D gene could be TRBD1 or TRBD2 (5 bases each). The germline V and J ends were trimmed by 4 bases and 8 bases, with 8 bases remaining between them. The CDR3 is 12 residues long. Looked up from germline, CDR1 is KGHDR and CDR2 is SFDVKD. CDR3: CATSDGTYEQFF. The CDR3 DNA is TGTGCCACCAGTGACGGGACCTATGAGCAGTTCTTC.

This clonotype has at least ten counts. The chain recombines TRBV28 with TRBJ2-6, with 10 bases that match TRBD2. The V segment lost 8 bases and the J segment 0 bases; nucleotides outside the gene matches: 4. Germline V gives CDR1 MDHEN, CDR2 SYDVKM. The CDR3 extends over 16 amino acids. CDR3 in DNA: TGTGCCAGCGGGCTAGCGGGGGCCTCTGGGGCCAACGTCCTGACTTTC. It codes for CASGLAGASGANVLTF.

V and J are TRBV7-3 and TRBJ2-1, with TRBD1 as a possible D gene (5 bases). CDR3 length: 16 residues. V was shortened by 5 bases and J by 0 bases, with 14 bases between the two germline ends. Per germline, CDR1 SGHTA and CDR2 FQGTGA. CDR3 DNA sequence: TGTGCCAGCAGCCCATGGACACTGAGCTCCTACAATGAGCAGTTCTTC. As protein: CASSPWTLSSYNEQFF.

The gene calls are TRBV9 and TRBJ2-7; D is possibly TRBD1 (5 bases). V was shortened by 4 bases and J by 0 bases, with 11 bases between the two germline ends. The CDR3 consists of 14 residues. CDR1 and CDR2 from the germline V gene are SGDLS and YYNGEE. The CDR3 sequence is CASSLQGSSYEQYF. The DNA for the CDR3 is TGTGCCAGCAGCCTTCAGGGCAGCTCCTACGAGCAGTACTTC.

The chain recombines TRBV7-2 with TRBJ2-3; D possibly corresponds to TRBD2 (5 bases). V was clipped by 2 bases and J by 2 bases, with 11 bases between them. The CDR3 loop spans 15 amino acids. Germline CDR1 is SGHTA and CDR2 is FQGNSA. CDR3 in amino acids: CASSLNPLATDTQYF. CDR3 bases: TGTGCCAGCAGCTTAAATCCGCTAGCCACAGATACGCAGTATTTT.

This clonotype was recorded a few times. V gene TRBV6-6 combines with J gene TRBJ2-2, with 7 bases matching TRBD2. Trimming at V came to 5 bases and at J to 3 bases, leaving 9 bases not matched to a gene. The CDR3 contains 16 residues. Per the germline V gene, CDR1 is MNHNY and CDR2 is SVGAGI (reference sequence). The CDR3 coding sequence is TGTGCCAGCAGTCCCCGACTAGCCTCGTACACCGGGGAGCTGTTTTTT. This translates into CASSPRLASYTGELFF.

Only a few counts were recorded for this clonotype. The CDR3 here is CASSTLLAGGINEQFF. Written as DNA, the CDR3 is TGTGCCAGCAGCACCCTTCTAGCGGGGGGGATCAATGAGCAGTTCTTC. The chain is built from TRBV11-2 and TRBJ2-1; 12 bases map to TRBD2. Germline values: CDR1 SGHAT, CDR2 FQNNGV. The CDR3 sequence is 16 residues long. After removal of 5 bases from V and 6 bases from J, the junction contained 8 bases not matched to a gene.

This clonotype came up many times. The chain is built from TRBV12-5 and TRBJ2-5, with unresolved D. Germline V lookup: CDR1 LGHNT, CDR2 FRNRAP. V shed 1 base and J shed 5 bases, with 11 bases lying between them. The CDR3 runs to 14 residues. CDR3 sequence reads: CASGLGTVKETQYF. DNA of the CDR3: TGTGCTAGTGGTTTGGGAACAGTCAAGGAGACCCAGTACTTC.

This clonotype was found a few times. This sequence joins TRBV11-3 and TRBJ2-1; no reliable D call. Germline-derived CDR1 and CDR2 are SGHNT and YENEEA. Trimming left V 0 bases short and J 10 bases short, with 7 bases between. The CDR3 runs 12 residues. CDR3 DNA sequence: TGTGCCAGCAGCTTAGAAGGCCGAGAGCAGTTCTTC. It specifies CASSLEGREQFF.

The chain carries TRBV7-8 and TRBJ1-1; D gene uncertain. Germline V gene data show CDR1 as SGHVS and CDR2 as FQNEAQ. V was trimmed by 0 bases and J by 7 bases, leaving 9 bases between them. This CDR3 has 13 amino acids. Here the CDR3 reads CASSLAAEFEAFF. In DNA form, the CDR3 reads TGTGCCAGCAGCTTAGCGGCGGAGTTTGAAGCTTTCTTT.

This clonotype was counted ten times or more. The CDR3 sequence is CAISEWSSSYNEQFF. The CDR3 DNA is TGTGCCATCAGTGAGTGGAGTAGCTCCTACAATGAGCAGTTCTTC. This chain connects TRBV10-3 to TRBJ2-1; D is ambiguous. Trimming shortened V by 1 base and J by 0 bases, and 7 bases separated the two germline ends. The CDR3 is 15 amino acids. CDR1 is ENHRY and CDR2 is SYGVKD in the germline V gene.

The chain is built from TRBV4-2 and TRBJ1-1; D is unresolved. Germline V gene lookup returns CDR1 LGHNA and CDR2 YNFKEQ. The CDR3 totals 16 residues. V lost 0 bases and J lost 6, with 17 bases in between. CDR3 protein: CASSQDHGLLVAEAFF. CDR3 DNA: TGTGCCAGCAGCCAAGATCATGGCTTACTCGTAGCTGAAGCTTTCTTT.

V usage is TRBV13 and J usage is TRBJ1-4, with 8 bases matching TRBD1. CDR1 PRHDT and CDR2 FYEKMQ come from the germline V gene (reference sequence). The CDR3 loop spans 13 amino acids. Trimming removed 6 bases from V and 7 bases from J; junction bases left unmatched: 4. CDR3 DNA sequence: TGTGCCAGCAGTTCCACAGGGGGTGAAAAACTGTTTTTT. Translation: CASSSTGGEKLFF.

CDR3 sequence: CASSFFAGGTGELFF. The CDR3 nucleotides are TGTGCCAGCAGTTTCTTCGCGGGGGGCACCGGGGAGCTGTTTTTT. The chain combines TRBV4-2 with TRBJ2-2, with 8 nucleotides matching TRBD2. Germline trimming cut 6 bases from V and 4 bases from J; bases unmatched to any gene: 7. Germline CDR1 is LGHNA and CDR2 is YNFKEQ. CDR3 length: 15 amino acids.